This TCR beta chain was recorded in a study of molecular identifiers for immune sequencing clone quantification. From the PCR reads, TCRdb called clonotypes with MiXCR, one entry per CDR3 protein. This sample has about 97,000 distinct CDR3 sequences, with approximately 25% found just once. Germline V gene data show CDR1 as MNHNY and CDR2 as SVGAGI (reference sequence). The J segment lost 1 base and the V segment lost 4 bases, leaving 10 bases of the junction unmatched. The CDR3 sequence is 17 residues long. In this sample, this clonotype turned up many times. The sequenced material came from naive CD8+ T cells from blood, with Jurkat cell RNA spiked in. Subset: FACS-sorted CD8+CD4-CCR7+CD45RA+ naive T cells. The rearrangement joins TRBV6-6 to TRBJ1-5, with 7 positions matching TRBD1. The TCR sequence derives from a human donor in good health. Some libraries in this study had Jurkat cell RNA spiked in. CDR3 in DNA: TGTGCCAGCAGTTCCCTTGGGACAGCAGGCAGCAATCAGCCCCAGCATTTT. Translated, it gives CASSSLGTAGSNQPQHF.